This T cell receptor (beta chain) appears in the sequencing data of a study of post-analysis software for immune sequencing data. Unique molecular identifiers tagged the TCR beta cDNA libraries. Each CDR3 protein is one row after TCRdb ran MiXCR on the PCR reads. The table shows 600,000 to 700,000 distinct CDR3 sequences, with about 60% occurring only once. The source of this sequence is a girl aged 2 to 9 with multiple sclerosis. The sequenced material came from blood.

In DNA form, the CDR3 reads TGTGCCAGCAGCGTAGCGGGACCCGGTAAAGGAGAGCAGTACTTC. This encodes CASSVAGPGKGEQYF. This sequence joins TRBV9 and TRBJ2-7; D might be TRBD1 or TRBD2, each matching 5 bases. V was trimmed by 0 bases and J by 7 bases, leaving 17 bases between them. Germline lookup yields CDR1 SGDLS and CDR2 YYNGEE. This CDR3 contains 15 residues. The full variable domain, completed using reference TRBV9 and TRBJ2-7, is DSGVTQTPKHLITATGQRVTLRCSPRSGDLSVYWYQQSLDQGLQFLIQYYNGEERAKGNILERFSAQQFPDLHSELNLSSLELGDSALYFCASSVAGPGKGEQYFGPGTRLTVT.